Given below is one T cell receptor (beta chain) in context. Its target is unknown. TCRdb keeps only in-frame clones here, not all; method: immunoSEQ multiplex PCR. This sample has 95,000 to 150,000 clones; around 94% occur once, and the top ten carry roughly 1.8%. The data were taken from a study of T cell responses to AZD1222 COVID-19 vaccine. V was cut by 1 base and J by 6 bases, with 12 bases left in between. The germline V gene encodes CDR1 SGHTA and CDR2 FQGNSA. This CDR3 contains 15 residues. Study-wide findings and caveats: Donors skewed white British and female; clonal diversity was possibly underestimated.

The sequence came from an adult in good health. J is TRBJ2-2 and V is TRBV7-2, with D possibly being TRBD2 (6 bases). The material was peripheral blood, obtained on day 0 of AZD1222 vaccination. This CDR3 reads CASSLEAGSPGELFF. CDR3 nucleotides: TGTGCCAGCAGCTTAGAGGCCGGGAGCCCCGGGGAGCTGTTTTTT.